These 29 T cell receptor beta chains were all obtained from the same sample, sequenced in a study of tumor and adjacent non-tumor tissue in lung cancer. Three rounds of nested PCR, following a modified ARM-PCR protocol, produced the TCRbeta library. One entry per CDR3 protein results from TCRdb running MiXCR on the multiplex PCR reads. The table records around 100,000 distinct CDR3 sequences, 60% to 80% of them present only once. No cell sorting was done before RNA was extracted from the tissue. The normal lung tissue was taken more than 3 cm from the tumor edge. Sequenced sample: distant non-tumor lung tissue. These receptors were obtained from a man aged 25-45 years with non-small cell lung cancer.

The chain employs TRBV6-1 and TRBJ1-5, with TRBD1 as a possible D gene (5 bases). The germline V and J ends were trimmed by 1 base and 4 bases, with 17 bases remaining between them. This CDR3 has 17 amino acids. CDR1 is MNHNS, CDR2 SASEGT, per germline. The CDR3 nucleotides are TGTGCCAGCAGTGAAGGGACGGGACCTCCTGGAAATCAGCCCCAGCATTTT. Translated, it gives CASSEGTGPPGNQPQHF.

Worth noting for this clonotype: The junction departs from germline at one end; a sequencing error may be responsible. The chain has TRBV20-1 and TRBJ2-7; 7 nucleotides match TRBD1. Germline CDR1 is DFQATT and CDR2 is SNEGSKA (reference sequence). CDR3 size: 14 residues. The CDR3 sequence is CSASAPGQIYEQYF. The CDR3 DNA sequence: TGCAGTGCTAGCGCACCGGGACAGATCTACGAGCAATACTTC.

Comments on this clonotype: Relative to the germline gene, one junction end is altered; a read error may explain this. DNA of the CDR3: TGTGCCGGCAGTTGGGGTCAGCTTGGAGGCTACACCTTC. This codes for CAGSWGQLGGYTF. V usage is TRBV12-3 or TRBV12-4 and J usage is TRBJ1-2; D is ambiguous. The CDR3 consists of 13 residues.

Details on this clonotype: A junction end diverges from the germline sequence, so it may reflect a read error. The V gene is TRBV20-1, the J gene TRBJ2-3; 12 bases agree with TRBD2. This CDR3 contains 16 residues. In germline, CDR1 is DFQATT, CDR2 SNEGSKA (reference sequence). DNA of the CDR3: TGCAGTCCTAGAGATTCGACTAGCGGGGGAGGTGTTACGCAGTATTTT. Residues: CSPRDSTSGGGVTQYF.

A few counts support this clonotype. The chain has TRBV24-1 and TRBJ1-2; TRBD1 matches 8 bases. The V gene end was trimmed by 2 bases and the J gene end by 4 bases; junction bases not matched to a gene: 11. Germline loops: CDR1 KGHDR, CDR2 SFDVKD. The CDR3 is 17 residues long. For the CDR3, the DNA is TGTGCCACCAGTGATTCGGACAGGGTCCGGGACGGCTATGGCTACACCTTC. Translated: CATSDSDRVRDGYGYTF.

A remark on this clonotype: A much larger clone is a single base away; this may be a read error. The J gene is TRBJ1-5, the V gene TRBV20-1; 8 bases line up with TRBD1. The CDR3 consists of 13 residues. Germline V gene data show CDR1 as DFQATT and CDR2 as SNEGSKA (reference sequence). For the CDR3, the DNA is TGCAATGCTGGACAGGGCCGCAATCAGCCCCAGCATTTT. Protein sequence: CNAGQGRNQPQHF.

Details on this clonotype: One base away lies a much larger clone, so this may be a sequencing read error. CDR3 DNA sequence: TGTGCCATCCGATCGACAGGGGGGGGCGGGGAGCTGTTTTTT. Translated, it gives CAIRSTGGGGELFF. This chain joins TRBV5-6 and TRBJ2-2, with 9 bases lining up with TRBD1. V gave up 9 bases and J gave up 7 bases; unmatched junction bases: 10. Germline V gene data show CDR1 as SGHDT and CDR2 as YYEEEE. This CDR3 has 14 amino acids.

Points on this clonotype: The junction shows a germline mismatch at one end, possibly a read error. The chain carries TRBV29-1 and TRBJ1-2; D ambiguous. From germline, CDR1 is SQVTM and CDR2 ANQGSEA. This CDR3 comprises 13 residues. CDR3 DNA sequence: TGCAGCATTGTACCGGTAACTAACTATAGCTACACCTTC. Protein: CSIVPVTNYSYTF.

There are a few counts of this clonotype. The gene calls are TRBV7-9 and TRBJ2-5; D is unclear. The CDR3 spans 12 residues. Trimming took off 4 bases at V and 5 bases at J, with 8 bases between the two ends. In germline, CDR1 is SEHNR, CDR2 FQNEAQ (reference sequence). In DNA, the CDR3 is TGTGCCAGCAGCTACTCGGCGGAGACCCAGTACTTC. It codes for CASSYSAETQYF.

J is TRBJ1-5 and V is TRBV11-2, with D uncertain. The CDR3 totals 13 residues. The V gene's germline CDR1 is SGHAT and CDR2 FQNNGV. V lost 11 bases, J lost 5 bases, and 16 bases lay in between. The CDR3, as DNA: TGTGCCCCGGTTGCTTACCTTGATCAGCCCCAGCATTTT. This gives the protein CAPVAYLDQPQHF.

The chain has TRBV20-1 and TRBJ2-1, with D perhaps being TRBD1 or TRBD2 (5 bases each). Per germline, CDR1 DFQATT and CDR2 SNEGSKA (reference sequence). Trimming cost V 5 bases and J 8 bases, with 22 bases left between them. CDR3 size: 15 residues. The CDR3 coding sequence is TGCAGTGCTCTGACCGGGGCTAGCTTTCTCCATGAGCAGTTCTTC. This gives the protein CSALTGASFLHEQFF.

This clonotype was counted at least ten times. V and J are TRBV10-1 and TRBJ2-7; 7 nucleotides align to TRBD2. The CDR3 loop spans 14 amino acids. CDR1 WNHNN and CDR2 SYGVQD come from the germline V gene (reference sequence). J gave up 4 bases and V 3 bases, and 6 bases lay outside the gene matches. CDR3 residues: CASSDGGTMYEQYF. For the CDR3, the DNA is TGCGCCAGCAGTGACGGGGGGACTATGTACGAGCAGTACTTC.

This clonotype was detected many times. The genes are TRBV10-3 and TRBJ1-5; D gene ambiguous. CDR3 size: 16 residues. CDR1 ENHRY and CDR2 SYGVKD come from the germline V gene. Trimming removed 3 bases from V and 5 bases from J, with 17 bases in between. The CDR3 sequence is CAISDSSGPYHQPQHF. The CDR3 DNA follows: TGTGCCATCAGTGACTCCAGCGGGCCCTATCATCAGCCCCAGCATTTT.

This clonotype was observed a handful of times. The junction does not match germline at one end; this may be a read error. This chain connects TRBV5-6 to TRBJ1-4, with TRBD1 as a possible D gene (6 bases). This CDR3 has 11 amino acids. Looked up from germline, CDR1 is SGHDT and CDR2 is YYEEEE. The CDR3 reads CVSSLAGVLFF. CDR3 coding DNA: TGTGTCAGCAGCTTAGCAGGGGTACTGTTTTTT.

This CDR3 is CRVSQVAGIEAFF. The CDR3 DNA is TGCAGGGTGAGCCAGGTGGCTGGCATTGAAGCTTTCTTT. This chain joins TRBV29-1 and TRBJ1-1; D call uncertain. The germline CDR1 and CDR2 sequences are SQVTM and ANQGSEA. This CDR3 spans 13 amino acids.

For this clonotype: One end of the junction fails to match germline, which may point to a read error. CDR3 residues: CANSNRGFSYKQYF. CDR3 nucleotide sequence: TGTGCCAACAGCAACAGGGGATTCTCCTACAAGCAGTACTTC. J is TRBJ2-7 and V is TRBV6-5; 7 bases line up with TRBD1. CDR3 length: 14 residues. Per germline, CDR1 MNHEY and CDR2 SVGAGI.

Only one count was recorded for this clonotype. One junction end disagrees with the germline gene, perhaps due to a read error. This CDR3 reads CASSPESRNIEAFF. The CDR3 nucleotides are TGCGCCAGCAGCCCAGAGTCTCGGAACATTGAAGCTTTCTTT. This chain connects TRBV5-1 to TRBJ1-1; no clear D gene. This CDR3 has 14 residues. Per germline, CDR1 SGHRS and CDR2 YFSETQ. Together with reference TRBV5-1 and TRBJ1-1, the CDR3 gives the full variable domain: KAGVTQTPRYLIKTRGQQVTLSCSPISGHRSVSWYQQTPGQGLQFLFEYFSETQRNKGNFPGRFSGRQFSNSRSEMNVSTLELGDSALYLCASSPESRNIEAFFGQGTRLTVV.

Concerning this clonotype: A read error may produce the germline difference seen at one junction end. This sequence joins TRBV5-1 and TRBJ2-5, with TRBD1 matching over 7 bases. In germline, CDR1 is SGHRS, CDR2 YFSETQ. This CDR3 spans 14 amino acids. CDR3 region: CVSSQGTAQETQYF. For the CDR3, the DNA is TGCGTCAGCAGCCAAGGGACAGCCCAAGAGACCCAGTACTTC.

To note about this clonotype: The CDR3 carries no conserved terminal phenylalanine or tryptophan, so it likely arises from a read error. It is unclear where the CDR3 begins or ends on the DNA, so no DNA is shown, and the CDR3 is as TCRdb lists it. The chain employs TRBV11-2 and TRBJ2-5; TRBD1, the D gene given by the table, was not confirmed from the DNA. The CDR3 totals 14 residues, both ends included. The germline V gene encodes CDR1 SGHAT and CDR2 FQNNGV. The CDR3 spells CASSLVPGGETQYY.

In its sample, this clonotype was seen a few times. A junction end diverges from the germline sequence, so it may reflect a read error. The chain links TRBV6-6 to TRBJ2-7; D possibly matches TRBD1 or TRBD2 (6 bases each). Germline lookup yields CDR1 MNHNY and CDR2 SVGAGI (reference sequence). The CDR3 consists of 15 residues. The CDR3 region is CARRSGGTSTYERYF. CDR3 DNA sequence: TGTGCCCGCAGGTCAGGCGGGACATCGACCTACGAGCGGTACTTC.

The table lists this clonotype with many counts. CDR3 nucleotides: TGCAGTGCTAGAATGGCGACTAGATACAATGAGCAGTTCTTC. Translation: CSARMATRYNEQFF. The V call is TRBV20-1, the J call TRBJ2-1; maybe TRBD2 (6 bases). CDR3 length: 14 amino acids. Between the trimmed V and J ends, which lost 2 bases and 4 bases, there was a span of 12 bases. Germline-derived CDR1 and CDR2 are DFQATT and SNEGSKA (reference sequence).

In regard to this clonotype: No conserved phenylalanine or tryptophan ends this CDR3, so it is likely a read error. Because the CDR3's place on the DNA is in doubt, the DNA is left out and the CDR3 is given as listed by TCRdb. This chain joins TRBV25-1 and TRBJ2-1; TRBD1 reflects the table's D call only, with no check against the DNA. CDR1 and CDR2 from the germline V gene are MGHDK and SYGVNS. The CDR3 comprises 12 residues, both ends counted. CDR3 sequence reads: CASSVRDRAWFL.

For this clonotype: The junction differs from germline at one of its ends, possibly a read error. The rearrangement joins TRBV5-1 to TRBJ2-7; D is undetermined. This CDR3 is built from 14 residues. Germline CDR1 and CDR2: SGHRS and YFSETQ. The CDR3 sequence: CASSLAWGNYEQYF. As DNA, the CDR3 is TGCGCCAGTAGCTTGGCTTGGGGAAACTACGAGCAGTACTTC.

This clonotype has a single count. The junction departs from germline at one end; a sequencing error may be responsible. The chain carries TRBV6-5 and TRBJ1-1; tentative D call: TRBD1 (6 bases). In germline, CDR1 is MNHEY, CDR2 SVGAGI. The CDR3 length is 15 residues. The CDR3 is CTSSYSRGQNTEAFF. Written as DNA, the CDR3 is TGTACCAGCAGTTACTCACGGGGACAGAACACTGAAGCTTTCTTT.

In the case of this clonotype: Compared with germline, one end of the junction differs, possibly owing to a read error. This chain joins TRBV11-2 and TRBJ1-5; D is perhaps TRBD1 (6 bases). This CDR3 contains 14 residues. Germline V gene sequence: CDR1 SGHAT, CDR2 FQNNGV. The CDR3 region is CASSIMGASQPQHF. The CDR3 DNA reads TGTGCCAGCAGCATAATGGGGGCAAGTCAGCCTCAGCATTTT.

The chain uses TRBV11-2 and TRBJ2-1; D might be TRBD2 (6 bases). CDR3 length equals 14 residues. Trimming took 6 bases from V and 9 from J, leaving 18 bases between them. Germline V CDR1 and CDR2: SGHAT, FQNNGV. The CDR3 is CASSPERGSGEQFF. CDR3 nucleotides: TGTGCCAGCAGTCCCGAACGGGGGTCGGGTGAGCAGTTCTTC. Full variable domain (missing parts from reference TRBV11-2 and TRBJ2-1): EAGVAQSPRYKIIEKRQSVAFWCNPISGHATLYWYQQILGQGPKLLIQFQNNGVVDDSQLPKDRFSAERLKGVDSTLKIQPAKLEDSAVYLCASSPERGSGEQFFGPGTRLTVL.

The CDR3 nucleotides are TGCAGCGTTGAAGGCTTACAGGGGAGGAGGCGGTCATACAATGAGCAGTTCTTC. It yields the protein CSVEGLQGRRRSYNEQFF. This rearrangement joins TRBV29-1 to TRBJ2-1, with D perhaps matching TRBD1 (7 bases). Germline CDR1 is SQVTM and CDR2 is ANQGSEA. CDR3 length equals 18 residues. Trimming stripped 1 base from V and 4 bases from J, with 23 bases between.

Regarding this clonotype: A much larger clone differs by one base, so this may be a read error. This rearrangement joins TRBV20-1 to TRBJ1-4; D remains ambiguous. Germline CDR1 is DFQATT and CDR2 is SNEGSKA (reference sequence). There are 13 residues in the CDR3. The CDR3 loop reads CSSRGPLGEKLFF. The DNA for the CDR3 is TGCAGTTCTAGAGGCCCCCTAGGGGAAAAACTGTTTTTT.

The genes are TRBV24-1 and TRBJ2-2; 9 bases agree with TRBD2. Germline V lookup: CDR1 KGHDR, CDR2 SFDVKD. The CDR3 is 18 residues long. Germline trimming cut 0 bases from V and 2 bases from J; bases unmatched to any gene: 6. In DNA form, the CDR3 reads TGTGCCACCAGTGATTTGTTGGCTAGCGGGACCAACACCGGGGAGCTGTTTTTT. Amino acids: CATSDLLASGTNTGELFF.